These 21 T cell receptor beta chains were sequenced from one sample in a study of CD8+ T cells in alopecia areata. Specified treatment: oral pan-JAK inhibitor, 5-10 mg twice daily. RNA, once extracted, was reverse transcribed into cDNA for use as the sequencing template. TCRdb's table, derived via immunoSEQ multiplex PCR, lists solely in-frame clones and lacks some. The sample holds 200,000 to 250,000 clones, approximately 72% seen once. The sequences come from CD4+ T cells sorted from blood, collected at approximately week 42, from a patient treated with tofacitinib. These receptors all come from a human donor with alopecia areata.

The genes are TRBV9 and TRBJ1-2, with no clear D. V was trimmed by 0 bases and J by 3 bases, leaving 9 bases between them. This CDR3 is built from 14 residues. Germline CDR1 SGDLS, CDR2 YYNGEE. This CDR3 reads CASSVGGADYGYTF. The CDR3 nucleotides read TGTGCCAGCAGCGTAGGAGGCGCGGACTATGGCTACACCTTC.

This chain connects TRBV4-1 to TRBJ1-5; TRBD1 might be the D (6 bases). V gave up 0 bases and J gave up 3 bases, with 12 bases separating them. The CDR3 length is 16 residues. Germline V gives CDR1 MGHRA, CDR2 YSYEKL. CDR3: CASSQDRGAVNQPQHF. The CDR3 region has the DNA TGCGCCAGCAGCCAAGATCGGGGGGCAGTCAATCAGCCCCAGCATTTT.

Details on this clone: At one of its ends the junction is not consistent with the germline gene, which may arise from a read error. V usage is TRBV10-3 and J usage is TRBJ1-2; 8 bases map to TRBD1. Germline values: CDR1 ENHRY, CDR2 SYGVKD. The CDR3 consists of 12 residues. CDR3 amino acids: CAISGGQGLEVF. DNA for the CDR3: TGTGCCATCAGTGGAGGACAGGGTCTGGAAGTCTTC.

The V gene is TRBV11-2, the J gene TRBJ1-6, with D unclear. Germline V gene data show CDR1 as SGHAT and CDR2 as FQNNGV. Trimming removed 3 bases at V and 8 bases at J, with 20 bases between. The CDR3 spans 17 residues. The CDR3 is CASSFEFRLRADSPLHF. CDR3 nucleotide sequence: TGTGCCAGCAGCTTTGAGTTCAGGCTCAGAGCAGATTCACCCCTCCACTTT.

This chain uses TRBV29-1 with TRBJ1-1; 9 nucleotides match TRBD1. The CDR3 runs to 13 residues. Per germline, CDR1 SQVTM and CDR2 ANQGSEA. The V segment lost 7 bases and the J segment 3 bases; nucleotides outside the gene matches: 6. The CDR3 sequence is CSAGTGPYTEAFF. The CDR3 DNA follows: TGCAGCGCTGGGACAGGGCCATACACTGAAGCTTTCTTT.

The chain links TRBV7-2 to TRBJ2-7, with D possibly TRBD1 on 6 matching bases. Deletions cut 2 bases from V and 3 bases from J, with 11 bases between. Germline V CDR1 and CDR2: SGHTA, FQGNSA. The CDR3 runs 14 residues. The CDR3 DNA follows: TGTGCCAGCAGCTTATCAGGGGTTGGCTACGAGCAGTACTTC. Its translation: CASSLSGVGYEQYF.

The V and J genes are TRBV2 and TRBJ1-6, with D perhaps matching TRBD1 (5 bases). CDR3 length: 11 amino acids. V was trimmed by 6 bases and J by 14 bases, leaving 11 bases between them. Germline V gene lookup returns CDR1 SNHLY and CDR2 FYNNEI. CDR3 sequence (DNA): TGTGCCAGCAGAGAGCGGGGCACCCTCCACTTT. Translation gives CASRERGTLHF.

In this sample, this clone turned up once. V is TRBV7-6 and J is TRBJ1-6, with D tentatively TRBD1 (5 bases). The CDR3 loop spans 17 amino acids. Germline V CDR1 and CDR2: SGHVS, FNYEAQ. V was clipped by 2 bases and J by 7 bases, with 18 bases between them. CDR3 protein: CASSLSPATVPNSPLHF. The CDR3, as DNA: TGTGCCAGCAGCTTAAGTCCGGCGACAGTGCCAAATTCACCCCTCCACTTT.

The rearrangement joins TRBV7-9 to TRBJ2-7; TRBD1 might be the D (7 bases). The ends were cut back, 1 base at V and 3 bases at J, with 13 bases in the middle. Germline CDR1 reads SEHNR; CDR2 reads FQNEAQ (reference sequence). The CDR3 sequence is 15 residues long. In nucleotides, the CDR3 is TGTGCCAGCAGCTTAGGCGGGACAGCACACTACGAGCAGTACTTC. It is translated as CASSLGGTAHYEQYF.

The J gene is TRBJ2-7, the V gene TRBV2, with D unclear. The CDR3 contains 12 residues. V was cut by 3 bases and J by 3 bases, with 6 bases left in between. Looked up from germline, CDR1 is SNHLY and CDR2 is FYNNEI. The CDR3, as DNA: TGTGCCAGCAGTGATGAAGGCTACGAGCAGTACTTC. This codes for CASSDEGYEQYF.

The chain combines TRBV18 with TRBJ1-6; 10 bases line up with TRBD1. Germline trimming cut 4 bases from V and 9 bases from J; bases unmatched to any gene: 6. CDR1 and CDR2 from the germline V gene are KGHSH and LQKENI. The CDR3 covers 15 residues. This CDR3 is CASSRGQGYGSPLHF. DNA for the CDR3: TGTGCCAGCTCACGGGGACAGGGGTACGGTTCACCCCTCCACTTT.

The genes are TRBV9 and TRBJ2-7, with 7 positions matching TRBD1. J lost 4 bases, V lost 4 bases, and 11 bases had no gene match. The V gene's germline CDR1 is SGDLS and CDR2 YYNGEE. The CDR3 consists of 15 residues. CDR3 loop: CASSPMGQSDYEQYF. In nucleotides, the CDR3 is TGTGCCAGCAGCCCCATGGGACAGAGTGATTACGAGCAGTACTTC.

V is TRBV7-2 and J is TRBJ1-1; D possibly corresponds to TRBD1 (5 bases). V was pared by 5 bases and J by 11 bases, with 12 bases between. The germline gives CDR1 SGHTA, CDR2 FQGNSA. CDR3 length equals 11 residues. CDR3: CASSLRDVAFF. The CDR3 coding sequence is TGTGCCAGCAGCCTCAGGGATGTCGCTTTCTTT.

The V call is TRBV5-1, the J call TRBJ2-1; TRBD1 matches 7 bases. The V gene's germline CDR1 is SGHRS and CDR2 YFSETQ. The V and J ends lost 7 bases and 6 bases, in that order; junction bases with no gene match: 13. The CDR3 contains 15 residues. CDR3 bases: TGCGCCAGCTCGTCCCTGCGACAGGGCACCAATGAGCAGTTCTTC. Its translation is CASSSLRQGTNEQFF. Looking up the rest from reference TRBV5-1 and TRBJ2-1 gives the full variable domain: KAGVTQTPRYLIKTRGQQVTLSCSPISGHRSVSWYQQTPGQGLQFLFEYFSETQRNKGNFPGRFSGRQFSNSRSEMNVSTLELGDSALYLCASSSLRQGTNEQFFGPGTRLTVL.

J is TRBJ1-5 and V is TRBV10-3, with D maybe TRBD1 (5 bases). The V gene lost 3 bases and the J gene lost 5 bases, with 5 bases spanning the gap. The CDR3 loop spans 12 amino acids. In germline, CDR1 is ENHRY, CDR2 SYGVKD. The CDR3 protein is CAISDRDQPQHF. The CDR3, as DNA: TGTGCCATCAGTGACAGGGATCAGCCCCAGCATTTT.

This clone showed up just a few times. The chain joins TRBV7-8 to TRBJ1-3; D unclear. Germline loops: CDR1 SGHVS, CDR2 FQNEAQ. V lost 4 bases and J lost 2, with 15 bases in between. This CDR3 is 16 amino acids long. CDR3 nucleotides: TGTGCCAGCAGCTATTTGAGCCTCGGAACTGGAAACACCATATATTTT. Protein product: CASSYLSLGTGNTIYF.

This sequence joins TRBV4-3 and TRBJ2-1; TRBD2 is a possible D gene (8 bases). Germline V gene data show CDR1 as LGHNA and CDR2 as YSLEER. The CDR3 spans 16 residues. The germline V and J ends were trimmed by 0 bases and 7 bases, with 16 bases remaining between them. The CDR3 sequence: CASSQERGGRGNEQFF. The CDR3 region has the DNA TGCGCCAGCAGCCAAGAACGGGGGGGCAGGGGGAATGAGCAGTTCTTC.

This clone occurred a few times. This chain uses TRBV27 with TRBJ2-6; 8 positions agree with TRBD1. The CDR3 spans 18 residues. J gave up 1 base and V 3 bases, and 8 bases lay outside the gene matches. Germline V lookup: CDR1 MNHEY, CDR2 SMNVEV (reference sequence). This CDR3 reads CASSLWTGSSSGANVLTF. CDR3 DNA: TGTGCCAGCAGTTTGTGGACAGGGTCTTCGTCTGGGGCCAACGTCCTGACTTTC.

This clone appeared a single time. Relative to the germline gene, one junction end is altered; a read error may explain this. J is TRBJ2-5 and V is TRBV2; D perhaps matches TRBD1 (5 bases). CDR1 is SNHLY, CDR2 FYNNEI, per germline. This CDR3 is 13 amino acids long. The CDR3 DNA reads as TGTGCCAGCAGTGTAGGGGCCCCAGAGGCCCAGTACTTC. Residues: CASSVGAPEAQYF.

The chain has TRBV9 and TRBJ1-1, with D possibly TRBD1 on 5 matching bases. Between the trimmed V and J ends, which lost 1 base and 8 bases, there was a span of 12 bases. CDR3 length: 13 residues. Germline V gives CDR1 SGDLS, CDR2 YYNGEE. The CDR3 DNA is TGTGCCAGCAGCGTAAATCCGGGGGAGGAAGCTTTCTTT. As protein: CASSVNPGEEAFF.

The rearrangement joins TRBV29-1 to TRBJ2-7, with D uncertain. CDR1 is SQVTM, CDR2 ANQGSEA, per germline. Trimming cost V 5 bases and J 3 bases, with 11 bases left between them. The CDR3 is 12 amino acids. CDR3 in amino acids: CSVSWSYYEQYF. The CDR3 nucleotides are TGCAGCGTTAGTTGGTCTTACTACGAGCAGTACTTC.